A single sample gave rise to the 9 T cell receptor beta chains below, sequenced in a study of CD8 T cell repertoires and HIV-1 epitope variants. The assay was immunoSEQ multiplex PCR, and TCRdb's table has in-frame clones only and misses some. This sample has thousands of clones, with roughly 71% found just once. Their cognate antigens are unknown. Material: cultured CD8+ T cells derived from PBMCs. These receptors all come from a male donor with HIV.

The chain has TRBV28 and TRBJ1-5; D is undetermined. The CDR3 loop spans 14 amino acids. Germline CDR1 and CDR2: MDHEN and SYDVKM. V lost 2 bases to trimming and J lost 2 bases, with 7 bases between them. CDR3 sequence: CASSLEYGNQPQHF. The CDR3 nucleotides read TGTGCCAGCAGTTTAGAGTACGGCAATCAGCCCCAGCATTTT.

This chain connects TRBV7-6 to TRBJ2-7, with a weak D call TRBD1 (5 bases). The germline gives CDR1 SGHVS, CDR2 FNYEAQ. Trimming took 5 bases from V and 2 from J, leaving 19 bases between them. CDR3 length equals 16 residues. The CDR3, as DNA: TGTGCCAGCAGCATACAACAACAGGCTCCCCCCTACGAGCAGTACTTC. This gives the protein CASSIQQQAPPYEQYF.

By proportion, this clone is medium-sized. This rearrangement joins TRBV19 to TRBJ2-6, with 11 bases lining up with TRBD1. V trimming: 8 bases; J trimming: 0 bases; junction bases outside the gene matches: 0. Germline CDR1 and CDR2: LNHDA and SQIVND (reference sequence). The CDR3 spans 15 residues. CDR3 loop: CASGTGGSGANVLTF. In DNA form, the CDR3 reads TGTGCCAGTGGGACAGGGGGCTCTGGGGCCAACGTCCTGACTTTC. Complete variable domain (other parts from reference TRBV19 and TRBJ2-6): DGGITQSPKYLFRKEGQNVTLSCEQNLNHDAMYWYRQDPGQGLRLIYYSQIVNDFQKGDIAEGYSVSREKKESFPLTVTSAQKNPTAFYLCASGTGGSGANVLTFGAGSRLTVL.

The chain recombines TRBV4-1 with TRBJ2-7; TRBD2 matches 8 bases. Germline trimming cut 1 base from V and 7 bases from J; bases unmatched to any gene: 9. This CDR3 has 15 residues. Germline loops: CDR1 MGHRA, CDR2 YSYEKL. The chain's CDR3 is CASSQGGSGGGEQYF. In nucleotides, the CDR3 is TGCGCCAGCAGCCAAGGTGGGAGCGGGGGCGGGGAGCAGTACTTC.

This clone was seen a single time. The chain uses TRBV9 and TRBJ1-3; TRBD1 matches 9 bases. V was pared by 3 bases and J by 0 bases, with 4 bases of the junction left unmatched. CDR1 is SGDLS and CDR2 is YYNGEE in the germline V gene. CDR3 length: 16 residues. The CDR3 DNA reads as TGTGCCAGCAGCGAAGGACAGGGGATCTCTGGAAACACCATATATTTT. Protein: CASSEGQGISGNTIYF.

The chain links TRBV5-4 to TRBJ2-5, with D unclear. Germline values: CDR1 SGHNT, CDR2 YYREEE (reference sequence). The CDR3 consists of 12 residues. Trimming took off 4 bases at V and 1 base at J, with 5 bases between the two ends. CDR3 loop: CASSPSQETQYF. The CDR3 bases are TGTGCCAGCAGCCCGAGCCAAGAGACCCAGTACTTC.

Here the CDR3 DNA reads TGTGCCAGCAGCCTCGCTCGCGATGAGCAGTTCTTC. Translating gives CASSLARDEQFF. The V and J genes are TRBV7-2 and TRBJ2-1; no clear D gene. V was pared by 5 bases and J by 8 bases, with 10 bases between. Per germline, CDR1 SGHTA and CDR2 FQGNSA. CDR3 length equals 12 residues. Variable domain in full (rest from reference TRBV7-2 and TRBJ2-1): GAGVSQSPSNKVTEKGKDVELRCDPISGHTALYWYRQSLGQGLEFLIYFQGNSAPDKSGLPSDRFSAERTGGSVSTLTIQRTQQEDSAVYLCASSLARDEQFFGPGTRLTVL.

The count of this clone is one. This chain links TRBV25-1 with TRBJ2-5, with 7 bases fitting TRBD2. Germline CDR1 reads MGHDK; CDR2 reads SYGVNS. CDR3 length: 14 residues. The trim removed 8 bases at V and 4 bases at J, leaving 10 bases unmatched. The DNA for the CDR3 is TGTGCCAGCGGACCGGGACTATCAACAGAGACCCAGTACTTC. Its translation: CASGPGLSTETQYF.

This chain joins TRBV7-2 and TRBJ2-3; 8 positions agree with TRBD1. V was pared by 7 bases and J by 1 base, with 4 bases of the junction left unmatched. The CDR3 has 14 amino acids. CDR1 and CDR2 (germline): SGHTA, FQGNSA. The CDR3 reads CASTDRGRTDTQYF. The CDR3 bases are TGTGCCAGCACAGACAGGGGTCGCACAGATACGCAGTATTTT.